This TCR beta chain was observed in a study of cytomegalovirus exposure and HLA in healthy donors. Study-wide findings and caveats: Reportedly, cytomegalovirus status was diagnosed with high sensitivity and specificity. Association of a missense DCLRE1C variant with TCR beta V- and J-gene trimming was reported in a later analysis. Analyses of presence and absence presupposed an approximately uniform sequencing depth across donors.

The count of this clone is one. Its antigen is currently unknown. V was cut by 3 bases and J by 6 bases, with 11 bases left in between. The CDR3 has 13 amino acids. Germline V gene lookup returns CDR1 MGHDK and CDR2 SYGVNS. The primer mix had 60 Vbeta and 13 Jbeta primers. Sequencing used immunoSEQ multiplex PCR; TCRdb keeps in-frame clones, though not all of them. Of approximately 85,000 clones in the sample, about three fifths were seen once. The sequence was collected from a woman aged 25 to 39 in good health and CMV-seropositive. Sequences were obtained from PBMCs. The rearrangement joins TRBV25-1 to TRBJ1-2; the D gene is possibly TRBD1 (6 bases). Written as DNA, the CDR3 is TGTGCCAGCAGTGAGGACAACAGGGATGGCTACACCTTC. Its protein is CASSEDNRDGYTF.